Listed here are 8 T cell receptor beta chains from one sample, sequenced in a study of blood T cell repertoires in COVID-19. Profiled with immunoSEQ multiplex PCR; TCRdb holds only in-frame clones, not every one. The sample consists of a few hundred thousand clones, 90% of them appearing once. The source material was PBMCs or T cells enriched from blood (not recorded which). The receptors here all came from a man younger than 30 who had recovered from COVID-19.

On this clone itself: One end of the junction fails to match germline, which may point to a read error. The chain uses TRBV11-2 and TRBJ1-1; 9 bases fit TRBD1. The V gene's germline CDR1 is SGHAT and CDR2 FQNNGV. CDR3 size: 13 residues. CDR3 bases: TGTGCCAGCAGCCCCTCGCTAAGGGACAGGGTATACTTT. Translated: CASSPSLRDRVYF.

The V gene is TRBV15, the J gene TRBJ1-5, with 8 bases identical to TRBD1. V was clipped by 8 bases and J by 0 bases; unmatched bases: 6. The CDR3 spans 15 residues. CDR1 and CDR2 from the germline V gene are LNHNV and YYDKDF (reference sequence). CDR3 nucleotides: TGTGCCACCCATGTGGACAGGGCTAGCAATCAGCCCCAGCATTTT. The encoded protein is CATHVDRASNQPQHF.

This chain uses TRBV4-1 with TRBJ1-3; 7 bases agree with TRBD1. Germline V gene data show CDR1 as MGHRA and CDR2 as YSYEKL. With 2 bases clipped from V and 6 bases from J, the junction kept 7 bases outside the gene matches. This CDR3 is built from 15 residues. The CDR3 DNA follows: TGCGCCAGCAGCCAAAGGGGGCTGGCGAAAAACACCATATATTTT. Translated, it gives CASSQRGLAKNTIYF.

The chain carries TRBV6-5 and TRBJ2-7; 7 bases are a match to TRBD1. The junction had 9 bases not matched to a gene; V was cut back by 8 bases and J by 2 bases. From germline, CDR1 is MNHEY and CDR2 SVGAGI. The CDR3 is made up of 14 amino acids. Here the CDR3 reads CASGEGAWAYEQYF. The CDR3 DNA follows: TGTGCCAGCGGCGAGGGGGCCTGGGCCTACGAGCAGTACTTC.

The V and J genes are TRBV7-7 and TRBJ2-1; 11 positions match TRBD2. The trim removed 2 bases at V and 6 bases at J, leaving 9 bases unmatched. Germline V lookup: CDR1 SSHAT, CDR2 FNYEAQ (reference sequence). CDR3 size: 17 residues. Here the CDR3 reads CASSLWLAGGIPNEQFF. CDR3 sequence (DNA): TGTGCCAGCAGCTTATGGCTAGCGGGAGGAATACCCAATGAGCAGTTCTTC.

This chain links TRBV29-1 with TRBJ1-2; perhaps TRBD1 as D (6 bases). There are 12 residues in the CDR3. Per the germline V gene, CDR1 is SQVTM and CDR2 is ANQGSEA. Trimming took off 4 bases at V and 4 bases at J, with 10 bases between the two ends. CDR3 sequence reads: CSVGRGGYGYTF. CDR3 DNA sequence: TGCAGCGTTGGCAGGGGTGGCTATGGCTACACCTTC.

The CDR3 sequence: CASSQYLGAGQPQHF. In DNA form, the CDR3 reads TGTGCCAGTAGTCAGTATTTGGGGGCCGGTCAGCCCCAGCATTTT. The chain links TRBV19 to TRBJ1-5; D is possibly TRBD1 (6 bases). CDR1 and CDR2 (germline): LNHDA, SQIVND (reference sequence). The CDR3 covers 15 residues. V lost 5 bases and J lost 6, with 17 bases in between.

Comments on this clone: The identical CDR3 is also encoded by other nucleotide sequences in the sample. The chain is built from TRBV29-1 and TRBJ2-7; 10 bases match TRBD1. Germline trimming cut 6 bases from V and 1 base from J; bases unmatched to any gene: 3. The germline V gene encodes CDR1 SQVTM and CDR2 ANQGSEA. The CDR3 consists of 13 residues. The CDR3 DNA is TGCAGCGTCCGACAGGGGGCGTCCTACGAGCAGTACTTC. Translated: CSVRQGASYEQYF.